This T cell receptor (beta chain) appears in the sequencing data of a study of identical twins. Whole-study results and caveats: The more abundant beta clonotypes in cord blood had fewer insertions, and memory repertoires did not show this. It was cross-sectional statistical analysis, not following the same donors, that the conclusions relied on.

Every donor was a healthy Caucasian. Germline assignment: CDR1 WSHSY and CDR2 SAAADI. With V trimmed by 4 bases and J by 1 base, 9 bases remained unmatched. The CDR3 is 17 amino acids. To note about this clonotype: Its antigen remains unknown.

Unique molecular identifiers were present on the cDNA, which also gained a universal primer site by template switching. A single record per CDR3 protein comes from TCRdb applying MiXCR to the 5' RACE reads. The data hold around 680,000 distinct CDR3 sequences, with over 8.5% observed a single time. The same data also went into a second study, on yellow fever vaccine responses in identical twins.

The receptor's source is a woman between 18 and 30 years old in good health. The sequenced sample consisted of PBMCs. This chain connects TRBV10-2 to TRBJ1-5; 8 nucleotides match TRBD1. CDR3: CASSAAGGGGSNQPQHF. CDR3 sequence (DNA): TGCGCCAGCAGTGCGGCAGGGGGCGGAGGGAGCAATCAGCCCCAGCATTTT.